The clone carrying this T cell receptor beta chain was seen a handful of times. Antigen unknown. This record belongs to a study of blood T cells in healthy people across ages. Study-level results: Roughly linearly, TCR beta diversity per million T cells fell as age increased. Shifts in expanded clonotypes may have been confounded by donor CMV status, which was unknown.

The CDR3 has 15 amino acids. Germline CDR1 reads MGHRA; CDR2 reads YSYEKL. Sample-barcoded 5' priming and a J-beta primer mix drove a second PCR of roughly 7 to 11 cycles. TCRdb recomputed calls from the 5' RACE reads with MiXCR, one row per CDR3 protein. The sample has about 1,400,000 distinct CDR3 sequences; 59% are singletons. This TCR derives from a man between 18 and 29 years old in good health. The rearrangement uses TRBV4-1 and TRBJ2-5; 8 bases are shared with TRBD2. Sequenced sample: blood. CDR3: CGQHRSGRLMKTQYF. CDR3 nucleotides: TGCGGCCAGCACAGGAGCGGGAGACTCATGAAGACCCAGTACTTC.